The clone carrying this T cell receptor beta chain occurred a few times. Its antigen is undetermined. The sample originates from a study of vaccination effects on CD4 cells after COVID-19. Germline CDR1 SNHLY, CDR2 FYNNEI. CDR3 length: 14 residues. After removal of 6 bases from V and 3 bases from J, the junction contained 6 bases not matched to a gene. Sequencing was preceded by expansion of antigen-specific CD4+ T cells with viral peptide pools in the ViraFEST assay. Investigators separated out CD4+ T cells once approximately 11 days of culture had passed. It was between March and December 2020 that the person had a SARS-CoV-2 infection confirmed by PCR. Cultures of fewer than 2.5 million PBMC per well contained 9 to 10 IU/ml IL-2 plus 10 ug/ml peptides. Half of the medium was exchanged for IL-2 medium on both days 3 and 7. Method: immunoSEQ multiplex PCR; TCRdb's copy keeps in-frame clones and lacks some. Here the sample spans more than 20,000 clones, 65% to 85% being singletons.

The sequence was obtained from a human donor who had a prior SARS-CoV-2 infection. This chain connects TRBV2 to TRBJ1-1; 8 positions agree with TRBD1. Sequenced here: CD4+ T cells from PBMCs cultured with HCoV-NL63 spike peptides, sampled before COVID-19 vaccination. Written as DNA, the CDR3 is TGTGCCAGCAGGAGGACAGGGACCTACACTGAAGCTTTCTTT. It yields the protein CASRRTGTYTEAFF.